Listed below are T cell receptor beta chains from one sample, sequenced in a study of blood T cells in healthy people across ages. Each CDR3 protein is one row after TCRdb ran MiXCR on the 5' RACE reads. This table holds about 780,000 distinct CDR3 sequences, around 50% found once. The sequenced sample consisted of blood. All receptors derive from an elderly man in good health. Both conserved end residues are trimmed from each CDR3. Each record gives: CDR3 protein, J gene, V gene.

SATRAARNQPQH	TRBJ1-5	TRBV20-1
SARVFAGGNQETQY	TRBJ2-5	TRBV20-1
ASSKLLAAGGDEQF	TRBJ2-1	TRBV5-1
ASSLRATYNEQF	TRBJ2-1	TRBV7-2
SAVQGSGNQPQH	TRBJ1-5	TRBV20-1
ASSDGNNYGYT	TRBJ1-2	TRBV5-5
ASSSRGRRTSEADTQY	TRBJ2-3	TRBV28
ATSRTSSSYNEQF	TRBJ2-1	TRBV15
SALRTGGSGYT	TRBJ1-2	TRBV29-1
ASSISYGAKNIQY	TRBJ2-4	TRBV19
ASSQAGTKKYNEQF	TRBJ2-1	TRBV3-1
ASSRDRNEQF	TRBJ2-1	TRBV14
ASSLTATNNEQF	TRBJ2-1	TRBV7-3
SAGLGGRSEQF	TRBJ2-1	TRBV20-1
SASRVGHRTYEQY	TRBJ2-7	TRBV20-1
ASSVSTVTDTQY	TRBJ2-3	TRBV5-1
SGLGGDGYT	TRBJ1-2	TRBV20-1
ASSEGQGGYGYT	TRBJ1-2	TRBV2
ASSRDLGTDTQY	TRBJ2-3	TRBV27
AWSAQGKETQY	-	TRBV30
ATSEDRASEQF	TRBJ2-1	TRBV24-1
ASGYITDTQY	TRBJ2-3	TRBV27
AINAGTVNSPLH	TRBJ1-6	TRBV10-3
ASSLVPYNEQY	-	TRBV7-6
ASSPSGARTKEKLF	TRBJ1-4	TRBV18
ASSLSGGLMMNTEAF	TRBJ1-1	TRBV27
ASSQDGGRAF	TRBJ2-1	TRBV3-1
ASSPHVSGANVLT	TRBJ2-6	TRBV7-2
ASSLGRQNYGYT	TRBJ1-2	TRBV11-3
ASTRGAGTYEQY	TRBJ2-7	TRBV6-5
ASSLWESGDEAF	TRBJ1-1	TRBV28
ASSRWDRVTDTQY	TRBJ2-3	TRBV14
ASSPQGLAVLGEQF	TRBJ2-1	TRBV12-3/TRBV12-4
ASSPRRGGARTGELF	TRBJ2-2	TRBV11-1
ASSYLAGRYNEQF	TRBJ2-1	TRBV6-5
ASSLYRGLDTQY	TRBJ2-3	TRBV6-6